These 3 T cell receptor beta chains share one sample of origin, sequenced in a study of cytomegalovirus exposure and HLA in healthy donors. PCR involved 60 Vbeta and 13 Jbeta primers. Using immunoSEQ multiplex PCR, the repertoire was profiled, and TCRdb retains in-frame clones only, with some absent. The sample shows around 150,000 clones, around 83% of them seen only once. Material for sequencing was PBMCs. These receptors came from a man between 18 and 35 years old in good health and CMV-seropositive.

The chain uses TRBV5-6 and TRBJ1-5; 7 nucleotides agree with TRBD1. Germline V gene data show CDR1 as SGHDT and CDR2 as YYEEEE. The CDR3 consists of 13 residues. The V gene end was trimmed by 4 bases and the J gene end by 6 bases; junction bases not matched to a gene: 4. The CDR3 sequence: CASSADRAQPQHF. The DNA of the CDR3 is TGTGCCAGCAGCGCCGACAGGGCTCAGCCCCAGCATTTT.

V usage is TRBV6-4 and J usage is TRBJ1-6, with 8 bases that match TRBD1. The CDR3 runs 14 residues. The J segment lost 9 bases and the V segment lost 0 bases, leaving 1 base of the junction unmatched. Germline CDR1 reads MRHNA; CDR2 reads SNTAGT. CDR3 nucleotide sequence: TGTGCCAGCAGTGACTCCGACAGGGGTTCACCCCTCCACTTT. Translating it yields CASSDSDRGSPLHF.

V is TRBV10-3 and J is TRBJ2-7, with TRBD2 identical over 8 bases. Trimming took 2 bases from V and 3 from J; bases not matched to a gene: 0. Germline assignment: CDR1 ENHRY and CDR2 SYGVKD. This CDR3 is built from 13 residues. The CDR3 nucleotides are TGTGCCATCAGTGAGACTAGCGGCTACGAGCAGTACTTC. It yields the protein CAISETSGYEQYF.